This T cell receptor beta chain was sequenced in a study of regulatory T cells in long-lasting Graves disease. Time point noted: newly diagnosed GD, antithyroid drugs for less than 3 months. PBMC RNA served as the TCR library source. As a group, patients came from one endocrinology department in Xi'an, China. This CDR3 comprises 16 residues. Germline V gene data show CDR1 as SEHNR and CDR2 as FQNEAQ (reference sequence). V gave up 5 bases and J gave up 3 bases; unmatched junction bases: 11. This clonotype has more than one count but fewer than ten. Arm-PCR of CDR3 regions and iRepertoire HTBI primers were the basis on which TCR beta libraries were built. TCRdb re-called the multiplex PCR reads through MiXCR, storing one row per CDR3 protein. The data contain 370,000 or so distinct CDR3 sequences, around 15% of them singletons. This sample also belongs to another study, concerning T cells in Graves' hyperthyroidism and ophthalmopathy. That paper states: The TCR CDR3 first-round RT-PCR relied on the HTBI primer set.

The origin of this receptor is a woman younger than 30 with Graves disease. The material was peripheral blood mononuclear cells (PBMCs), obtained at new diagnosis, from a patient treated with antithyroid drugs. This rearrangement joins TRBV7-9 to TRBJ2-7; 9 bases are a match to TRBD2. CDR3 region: CASSPTGSSGGYEQYF. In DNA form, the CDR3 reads TGTGCCAGCAGCCCGACCGGGAGTAGCGGGGGCTACGAGCAGTACTTC.